The 8 T cell receptor beta chains below were found in one sample sequenced in a study of blood T cell repertoires in COVID-19. Method: immunoSEQ multiplex PCR; TCRdb's copy keeps in-frame clones and lacks some. The data contain about 100,000 clones, approximately 84% of them singletons. The specimen was peripheral blood. All receptors derive from a man under 40 in a cohort sampled during active COVID-19.

This clone was seen once. The chain recombines TRBV24-1 with TRBJ2-1, with D unclear. Looked up from germline, CDR1 is KGHDR and CDR2 is SFDVKD. V gave up 3 bases and J gave up 6 bases, with 11 bases separating them. There are 14 residues in the CDR3. CDR3 in DNA: TGTGCCACCAGTGATCGTTCCAGTGTCAATGAGCAGTTCTTC. Translation gives CATSDRSSVNEQFF.

The chain joins TRBV28 to TRBJ1-4; D not resolved. From germline, CDR1 is MDHEN and CDR2 SYDVKM. Trimming removed 1 base from V and 7 bases from J, with 7 bases in between. The CDR3 has 13 residues. CDR3 bases: TGTGCCAGCAGTTTATCCCTCGGTGAAAAACTGTTTTTT. Translation: CASSLSLGEKLFF.

The rearrangement links TRBV4-3 to TRBJ2-1; 7 bases align to TRBD1. Looked up from germline, CDR1 is LGHNA and CDR2 is YSLEER. V gave up 2 bases and J gave up 2 bases; unmatched junction bases: 9. The CDR3 is 17 residues long. CDR3 in DNA: TGCGCCAGCAGCCAACTGGGACAGCTCAACACCTACAATGAGCAGTTCTTC. Protein: CASSQLGQLNTYNEQFF.

This rearrangement joins TRBV7-3 to TRBJ2-3; 14 bases line up with TRBD2. Germline-derived CDR1 and CDR2 are SGHTA and FQGTGA. The J segment lost 10 bases and the V segment lost 5 bases, leaving 8 bases of the junction unmatched. The CDR3 loop spans 15 amino acids. CDR3 DNA: TGTGCCAGCAGCCCCGGACTAGCGGGGGGTTTGGCGCAGTATTTT. It encodes CASSPGLAGGLAQYF.

This clone was detected only once. The chain carries TRBV5-1 and TRBJ2-5, with D possibly being TRBD2 (6 bases). Germline V gives CDR1 SGHRS, CDR2 YFSETQ. Trimming left V 3 bases short and J 4 bases short, with 13 bases between. The CDR3 is 14 residues long. The CDR3 loop reads CASSWRGAGETQYF. In DNA form, the CDR3 reads TGCGCCAGCAGCTGGAGGGGCGCGGGAGAGACCCAGTACTTC.

The V call is TRBV6-5, the J call TRBJ2-7; TRBD2 matches 10 bases. This CDR3 is built from 12 residues. CDR1 and CDR2 from the germline V gene are MNHEY and SVGAGI. CDR3 region: CASGGASYEQYF. The CDR3, as DNA: TGTGCGAGCGGGGGGGCCTCCTACGAGCAGTACTTC.

This chain uses TRBV3-1 (or the pseudogene TRBV3-2) with TRBJ2-3, with 7 bases fitting TRBD2. The CDR3 extends over 15 amino acids. J was trimmed by 3 bases and V by 4 bases; bases with no gene match: 7. Looked up from germline, CDR1 is LGHDT and CDR2 is YNNKEL (reference sequence). CDR3 amino acids: CASSRAGLDTDTQYF. The DNA for the CDR3 is TGTGCCAGCAGCCGGGCAGGACTAGATACAGATACGCAGTATTTT.

This chain joins TRBV10-3 and TRBJ2-3; 9 nucleotides agree with TRBD1. This CDR3 is built from 14 residues. Germline CDR1 is ENHRY and CDR2 is SYGVKD. V gave up 8 bases and J gave up 2 bases; unmatched junction bases: 5. The CDR3 region has the DNA TGTGCCATCGGGGGACAGGGAATCACAGATACGCAGTATTTT. Translating gives CAIGGQGITDTQYF.